The next 3 T cell receptor beta chains were all read from a single sample in a study of T-cell reconstitution after alpha-beta-depleted transplantation in children. Unique molecular identifiers were used in preparing the TCRbeta library. TCRdb itself ran the PCR reads through MiXCR, one entry per CDR3 protein. The sample shows some 48,000 distinct CDR3 sequences, more than 5% of them seen only once. Sample: PBMCs, mostly from graft donor cells, taken 60 days after TCRalphabeta/CD19-depleted stem cell transplant. The receptors were sampled from a female patient aged 2-15 years who had a stem cell transplant for aplastic anemia, so the T cells may come from the graft donor.

This clonotype has a count of ten or more. The chain is built from TRBV6-2 or TRBV6-3 and TRBJ1-1, with D uncertain. The CDR3 is 15 residues long. The V and J ends lost 5 bases and 3 bases respectively, with 16 bases between them. Germline assignment: CDR1 MNHEY and CDR2 SVGEGT. The CDR3 DNA reads TGTGCCAGCAGTCACAATAGCCTTCCTTACACTGAAGCTTTCTTT. This codes for CASSHNSLPYTEAFF.

A few counts support this clonotype. The rearrangement uses TRBV2 and TRBJ2-7, with 12 positions matching TRBD2. The V segment lost 6 bases and the J segment 2 bases; nucleotides outside the gene matches: 5. Per the germline V gene, CDR1 is SNHLY and CDR2 is FYNNEI. There are 15 residues in the CDR3. The CDR3 region is CASSPLAGGPYEQYV. The DNA for the CDR3 is TGTGCCAGCAGCCCCCTAGCGGGAGGGCCCTACGAGCAGTACGTC.

This clonotype was detected ten times or more. V is TRBV28 and J is TRBJ2-1, with 15 bases that match TRBD2. Trimming removed 7 bases from V and 7 bases from J; junction bases left unmatched: 17. This CDR3 spans 19 amino acids. From germline, CDR1 is MDHEN and CDR2 SYDVKM. The CDR3 loop is CASTAMGLAGGMTRNEQFF. CDR3 nucleotides: TGTGCCAGCACCGCAATGGGACTAGCGGGAGGAATGACGAGGAATGAGCAGTTCTTC. The whole variable domain, filled in from reference TRBV28 and TRBJ2-1, reads DVKVTQSSRYLVKRTGEKVFLECVQDMDHENMFWYRQDPGLGLRLIYFSYDVKMKEKGDIPEGYSVSREKKERFSLILESASTNQTSMYLCASTAMGLAGGMTRNEQFFGPGTRLTVL.